This is a list of T cell receptor beta chains from one sample in a study of response to subunit inactivated influenza vaccine. TCRdb recomputed calls from the RT-PCR reads with MiXCR, one row per CDR3 protein. The profile shows some 600,000 distinct CDR3 sequences, roughly 15% of them singletons. This specimen consisted of PBMCs from blood, obtained roughly 2 weeks before vaccination. These receptors were obtained from a man aged 50-60 years who received an inactivated influenza vaccine. CDR3s include the opening cysteine and the closing phenylalanine or tryptophan. The D gene is left open where the match is weak. The size of a clone is reported for some rows only, either as once, few or many, or as a class for expanded clones.

d_call,v_call,j_call,clone_size,cdr3_nt,cdr3_aa
TRBD1,TRBV5-1,TRBJ2-1,many,TGCGCCAGCAGCTTGGTGGGACAGACCTACAATGAGCAGTTCTTC,CASSLVGQTYNEQFF
TRBD1,TRBV9,TRBJ2-7,few,TGTGCCAGCAGCCCCCTCAGGGGGACCTACGAGCAGTACTTC,CASSPLRGTYEQYF
TRBD2,TRBV20-1,TRBJ2-3,few,TGCAGTGCCAGAGCCGGGGGGGCCTTGAAAGATACGCAGTATTTT,CSARAGGALKDTQYF
-,TRBV29-1,TRBJ2-1,few,TGCAGCGCCGGGATTCTCTCCTACAATGAGCAGTTCTTC,CSAGILSYNEQFF
TRBD1,TRBV2,TRBJ1-5,-,TGTGCCACCAAGGAGGGGGCCGGTGGCAATCAGCCCCAGCATTTT,CATKEGAGGNQPQHF
-,TRBV2,TRBJ1-1,-,TGTGCCAGCAGGCGTGTCCTCACGAACACTGAAGCTTTCTTT,CASRRVLTNTEAFF
TRBD1,TRBV7-2,TRBJ2-3,-,TGTGCCAGCAGCTTAGTAGGGACAGGGGCCACAGATACGCAGTATTTT,CASSLVGTGATDTQYF
TRBD2,TRBV24-1,TRBJ2-1,many,TGTGCCACCAGTGAAGCGGGGTTGGATAATGAGCAGTTCTTC,CATSEAGLDNEQFF
-,TRBV5-1,TRBJ2-7,few,TGCGCCAGCGCTATGGGACAGCGGGGCGAGCAGTACTTC,CASAMGQRGEQYF
TRBD1,TRBV6-2/TRBV6-3,TRBJ2-7,-,TGTGCCAGCAGCTTTCCGGGACAGCTCTCCTACGAGCAGTACTTC,CASSFPGQLSYEQYF
TRBD1,TRBV12-3/TRBV12-4,TRBJ2-7,many,TGTGCCAGCAGTTTAGGGGACAGGGGATACGAGCAGTACTTC,CASSLGDRGYEQYF
TRBD1,TRBV9,TRBJ2-3,many,TGTGCCAGCAGTTCAGACAGGGCAAGAAGAGATACGCAGTATTTT,CASSSDRARRDTQYF
-,TRBV9,TRBJ1-1,-,TGTGCCAGCAGCGTACTCCCGGGGGGACTATCCACTGAAGCTTTCTTT,CASSVLPGGLSTEAFF
-,TRBV7-9,TRBJ2-2,many,TGTGCCAGCAGCTTACAGCCGAACACCGGGGAGCTGTTTTTT,CASSLQPNTGELFF
-,TRBV4-3,TRBJ1-5,many,TGCGCCAGCAGCCAAGATGCGGATAGCAATCAGCCCCAGCATTTT,CASSQDADSNQPQHF
TRBD1,TRBV12-3/TRBV12-4,TRBJ2-5,-,TGTGCCAGCAGAAGACAGGGGGAAGAGACCCAGTACTTC,CASRRQGEETQYF
-,TRBV6-2/TRBV6-3,TRBJ2-7,few,TGTGCCAGCAGTTACGCTCTCACCTACGAGCAGTACTTC,CASSYALTYEQYF
-,TRBV28,TRBJ1-5,many,TGTGCCAGCAGTTTCGACTGGAATAGCAATCAGCCCCAGCATTTT,CASSFDWNSNQPQHF
-,TRBV9,TRBJ2-1,few,TGTGCCAGCAGCGCGAGGCAAACCTACAATGAGCAGTTCTTC,CASSARQTYNEQFF
-,TRBV6-2/TRBV6-3,TRBJ1-1,-,TGTGCCAGCAGTTCCAGACGGAAGAACACTGAAGCTTTCTTT,CASSSRRKNTEAFF
TRBD2,TRBV12-3/TRBV12-4,TRBJ2-7,-,TGTGCCAGCACCTTAGCGGGGGCCTACGAGCAGTACTTC,CASTLAGAYEQYF
TRBD2,TRBV20-1,TRBJ2-1,many,TGCAGTGCTAGCCAAGCGGGAGGGAACAATGAGCAGTTCTTC,CSASQAGGNNEQFF
-,TRBV7-9,TRBJ1-2,many,TGTGCCAGCAGCTCTGGGGGCTATGGCTACACCTTC,CASSSGGYGYTF
-,TRBV20-1,TRBJ2-3,-,TGCAGTCTCAGTAAGAGGGCAGATACGCAGTATTTT,CSLSKRADTQYF
-,TRBV2,TRBJ1-4,many,TGTGCCAGCAGTGAAGCCGGGGTTGAGCTGTTTTTT,CASSEAGVELFF
TRBD1,TRBV5-1,TRBJ1-2,many,TGCGCCAGCAGCTCGGGACGGACAGGGAATGGCTACACCTTC,CASSSGRTGNGYTF
TRBD1,TRBV11-2,TRBJ2-5,few,TGTGCCAGCAGCTTAGGACAGGGAATCCAAGAGACCCAGTACTTC,CASSLGQGIQETQYF
-,TRBV30,TRBJ1-5,-,TGTGCCTGTAGGCATAGCAATCAGCCCCAGCATTTT,CACRHSNQPQHF
-,TRBV2,TRBJ2-5,many,TGTGCCAGCAGTGGACCTGGCCGGGGAGAGACCCAGTACTTC,CASSGPGRGETQYF
TRBD1,TRBV5-6,TRBJ2-2,many,TGTGCCAGCAGCTCGGGACAGGCAGTAACCGGGGAGCTGTTTTTT,CASSSGQAVTGELFF
-,TRBV30,TRBJ2-3,few,TGTGCCTGGAGTATAGAACTAGCCTCTCCCCATACGCAGTATTTT,CAWSIELASPHTQYF
-,TRBV7-8,TRBJ2-1,many,TGTGCCAGCAGCGCGAAACAGGGCTATGAGCAGTTCTTC,CASSAKQGYEQFF
TRBD1,TRBV29-1,TRBJ2-2,-,TGCAGTGTAGGGACAGGGGGCACCGGGGAGCTGTTTTTT,CSVGTGGTGELFF
-,TRBV6-1,TRBJ2-1,few,TGTGCCAGCAGTCCGAGGGCAGCGGGTTCGGATGAGCAGTTCTTC,CASSPRAAGSDEQFF
-,TRBV4-3,TRBJ2-3,-,TGCGCCAGCAGCCACACTTCTCGGGACACCAGTACGCAGTATTTT,CASSHTSRDTSTQYF
-,TRBV7-6,TRBJ1-5,few,TGTGCCAGCAGCTTAGGACCCACAGGGTCCAATCAGCCCCAGCATTTT,CASSLGPTGSNQPQHF